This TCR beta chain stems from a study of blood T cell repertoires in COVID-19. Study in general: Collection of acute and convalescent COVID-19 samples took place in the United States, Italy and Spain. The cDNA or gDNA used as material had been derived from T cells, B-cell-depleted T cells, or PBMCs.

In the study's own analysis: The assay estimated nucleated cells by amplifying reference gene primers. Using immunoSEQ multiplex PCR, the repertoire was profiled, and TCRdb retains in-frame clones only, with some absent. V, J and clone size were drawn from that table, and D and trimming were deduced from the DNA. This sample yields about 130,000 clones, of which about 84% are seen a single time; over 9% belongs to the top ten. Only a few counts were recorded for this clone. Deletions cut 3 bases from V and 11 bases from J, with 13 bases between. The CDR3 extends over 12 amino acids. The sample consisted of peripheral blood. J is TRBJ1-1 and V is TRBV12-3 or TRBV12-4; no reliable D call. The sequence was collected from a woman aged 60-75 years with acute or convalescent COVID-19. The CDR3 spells CASSLVYGRAFF. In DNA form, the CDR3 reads TGTGCCAGCAGTTTGGTGTACGGGAGGGCTTTCTTT.